These 22 T cell receptor beta chains share one sample of origin, sequenced in a study of tumor T cells in aggressive B-cell lymphoma. Here immunoSEQ multiplex PCR was the method, and the copy in TCRdb shows in-frame clones only, minus some. Altogether thousands of clones are present, around 86% being singletons, with the ten largest covering around 2.6%. Sequences were obtained from tumor tissue. The receptors shown here come from an adult with diffuse large B cell lymphoma.

This clone was recorded once. The chain carries TRBV27 and TRBJ2-4, with a weak D call TRBD2 (6 bases). There are 15 residues in the CDR3. From germline, CDR1 is MNHEY and CDR2 SMNVEV (reference sequence). V lost 5 bases to trimming and J lost 7 bases, with 18 bases between them. CDR3 sequence: CASSPRYGGGNIQYF. The CDR3 DNA reads TGTGCCAGCAGTCCCCGTTACGGGGGTGGGAACATTCAGTACTTC.

The chain employs TRBV4-1 and TRBJ2-2, with 7 bases aligning to TRBD1. The CDR3 is 17 residues long. V lost 1 base and J lost 4; bases outside the gene matches: 9. CDR1 MGHRA and CDR2 YSYEKL come from the germline V gene. CDR3 sequence: CASSQGRTGLSTGELFF. The CDR3 DNA follows: TGCGCCAGCAGCCAAGGTCGGACAGGATTAAGCACCGGGGAGCTGTTTTTT.

The chain carries TRBV7-3 and TRBJ2-5; TRBD2 might be the D (5 bases). CDR1 and CDR2 (germline): SGHTA, FQGTGA. The CDR3 extends over 12 amino acids. Trimming left V 5 bases short and J 7 bases short, with 11 bases between. The CDR3 DNA reads TGTGCCAGCAGCCAAGAACGGGGGACCCAGTACTTC. This sequence encodes CASSQERGTQYF.

V usage is TRBV6-1 and J usage is TRBJ2-7, with D maybe TRBD1 (5 bases). V dropped 6 bases and J dropped 4 bases, with 10 bases sitting between them. Germline CDR1 and CDR2: MNHNS and SASEGT. This CDR3 has 12 amino acids. The CDR3 spells CASRSTGYEQYV. The CDR3 bases are TGTGCCAGCAGGTCTACAGGTTACGAGCAGTACGTC.

The genes are TRBV5-6 and TRBJ1-1; maybe TRBD1 (6 bases). Per germline, CDR1 SGHDT and CDR2 YYEEEE. This CDR3 comprises 14 residues. Trimming removed 0 bases from V and 10 bases from J, with 16 bases in between. CDR3 region: CASSLDTGRVVAFF. The CDR3 DNA follows: TGTGCCAGCAGCTTGGATACAGGGCGCGTGGTAGCTTTCTTT.

The chain has TRBV4-1 and TRBJ2-3; D is perhaps TRBD2 (5 bases). The CDR3 covers 13 residues. The germline V gene has CDR1 MGHRA and CDR2 YSYEKL. The V end lost 4 bases, the J end lost 4 bases, and 9 bases lay between the germline ends. Written as DNA, the CDR3 is TGCGCCAGCAGCCCCCGGACTGCAGATACGCAGTATTTT. Protein: CASSPRTADTQYF.

The chain links TRBV19 to TRBJ1-4, with D tentatively TRBD1 (6 bases). Germline V gives CDR1 LNHDA, CDR2 SQIVND (reference sequence). V shed 7 bases and J shed 0 bases, with 12 bases lying between them. The CDR3 is made up of 15 amino acids. CDR3 nucleotides: TGTGCCAGTACCGGACAGATTACAACTAATGAAAAACTGTTTTTT. It is translated as CASTGQITTNEKLFF.

Details on this clone: Other DNA sequences in this specimen translate into the identical CDR3. The CDR3 DNA reads TGTGCCAGCACCAACGGACAGGGAGGTTCACCCCTCCACTTT. Its translation is CASTNGQGGSPLHF. The chain employs TRBV27 and TRBJ1-6, with 8 bases aligning to TRBD1. This CDR3 region has 14 residues. CDR1 and CDR2 (germline): MNHEY, SMNVEV (reference sequence). V lost 7 bases to trimming and J lost 9 bases; unmatched junction nucleotides: 8.

This sequence joins TRBV4-1 and TRBJ1-4, with 8 positions matching TRBD1. CDR1 and CDR2 (germline): MGHRA, YSYEKL. The V gene end was trimmed by 0 bases and the J gene end by 6 bases; junction bases not matched to a gene: 6. There are 16 residues in the CDR3. CDR3: CASSQDPQGAYEKLFF. CDR3 in DNA: TGCGCCAGCAGCCAAGATCCCCAGGGGGCGTATGAAAAACTGTTTTTT.

Concerning this clone itself: One end of the junction does not line up with germline, which may come from a read error. The chain joins TRBV7-3 to TRBJ2-3; TRBD2 matches 11 bases. CDR3 size: 17 residues. Germline V gene sequence: CDR1 SGHTA, CDR2 FQGTGA. CDR3 sequence reads: CASSSLAGGSSTNTQYF. In DNA, the CDR3 is TGTGCCAGCAGCTCCTTAGCGGGGGGGTCTAGCACAAATACGCAGTATTTT. The full variable domain, in which reference TRBV7-3 and TRBJ2-3 provide the parts outside the CDR3, is GAGVSQTPSNKVTEKGKYVELRCDPISGHTALYWYRQSLGQGPEFLIYFQGTGAADDSGLPNDRFFAVRPEGSVSTLKIQRTERGDSAVYLCASSSLAGGSSTNTQYFGPGTRLTVL.

The chain uses TRBV9 and TRBJ1-4; 8 bases line up with TRBD1. Germline assignment: CDR1 SGDLS and CDR2 YYNGEE. With V trimmed by 2 bases and J by 6 bases, 6 bases remained unmatched. The CDR3 totals 15 residues. Here the CDR3 DNA reads TGTGCCAGCAGCGTTCCAGGGGGCGCCGATGAAAAACTGTTTTTT. This sequence encodes CASSVPGGADEKLFF. The full variable domain, completed using reference TRBV9 and TRBJ1-4, is DSGVTQTPKHLITATGQRVTLRCSPRSGDLSVYWYQQSLDQGLQFLIQYYNGEERAKGNILERFSAQQFPDLHSELNLSSLELGDSALYFCASSVPGGADEKLFFGSGTQLSVL.

The V gene is TRBV19, the J gene TRBJ2-1, with D possibly being TRBD2 (6 bases). With 5 bases removed from V and 2 bases from J, the gap between germline ends came to 10 bases. The germline CDR1 and CDR2 sequences are LNHDA and SQIVND (reference sequence). The CDR3 has 14 residues. The CDR3 DNA follows: TGTGCCAGTAGTTTGCGGGGTCCCTACAATGAGCAGTTCTTC. This translates into CASSLRGPYNEQFF.

This clone has just a few counts. The chain joins TRBV28 to TRBJ1-4; 7 bases map to TRBD1. V shed 5 bases, J shed 5 bases, and the junction held 8 bases outside the gene matches. The CDR3 is 15 residues long. The germline V gene has CDR1 MDHEN and CDR2 SYDVKM. The chain's CDR3 is CASSPWDSLNEKLFF. In DNA, the CDR3 is TGTGCCAGCAGTCCTTGGGACAGCCTCAATGAAAAACTGTTTTTT.

V usage is TRBV11-2 and J usage is TRBJ1-4; TRBD1 agrees at 7 bases. Germline CDR1 and CDR2: SGHAT and FQNNGV. J lost 7 bases, V lost 1 base, and 6 bases had no gene match. This CDR3 is 15 amino acids long. The CDR3 protein is CASSLGTGLGEKLFF. In DNA form, the CDR3 reads TGTGCCAGCAGCTTAGGGACAGGATTAGGTGAAAAACTGTTTTTT.

This rearrangement joins TRBV6-6 to TRBJ1-1; unclear D gene. The CDR3 spans 10 residues. The V and J ends lost 8 bases and 3 bases respectively, with 4 bases between them. The germline V gene encodes CDR1 MNHNY and CDR2 SVGAGI (reference sequence). This CDR3 is CASGDTEAFF. CDR3 coding DNA: TGTGCCAGCGGAGACACTGAAGCTTTCTTT.

J is TRBJ1-2 and V is TRBV5-1; no reliable D call. Deletions cut 3 bases from V and 6 bases from J, with 27 bases between. The germline CDR1 and CDR2 sequences are SGHRS and YFSETQ. This CDR3 is built from 18 residues. CDR3 nucleotides: TGCGCCAGCAGCTATGAGGACGTTCTAACGCTTGTCGGGGATGGCTACACCTTC. It is translated as CASSYEDVLTLVGDGYTF.

Only a few counts were recorded for this clone. V and J are TRBV4-1 and TRBJ1-5, with D possibly being TRBD1 (6 bases). Trimming left V 3 bases short and J 1 base short, with 13 bases between. The CDR3 length is 16 residues. Looked up from germline, CDR1 is MGHRA and CDR2 is YSYEKL. Written as DNA, the CDR3 is TGCGCCAGCAGCCATGCCGGGACACTAAGCAATCAGCCCCAGCATTTT. It specifies CASSHAGTLSNQPQHF.

The CDR3 protein is CASSKGLAVYEQFF. The CDR3 nucleotides read TGTGCCAGCAGCAAGGGACTAGCCGTCTATGAGCAGTTCTTC. V gene TRBV7-6 combines with J gene TRBJ2-1; 9 nucleotides match TRBD2. The CDR3 is 14 residues long. Trimming at V came to 5 bases and at J to 8 bases, leaving 7 bases not matched to a gene. CDR1 and CDR2 from the germline V gene are SGHVS and FNYEAQ.

This chain uses TRBV5-1 with TRBJ1-2; D might be TRBD1 (6 bases). The CDR3 is 14 amino acids. CDR1 is SGHRS, CDR2 YFSETQ, per germline. The ends were cut back, 4 bases at V and 4 bases at J, with 14 bases in the middle. This CDR3 is CASSPGGAGYGYTF. In nucleotides, the CDR3 is TGCGCCAGCAGCCCGGGGGGGGCTGGCTATGGCTACACCTTC.

The chain uses TRBV4-1 and TRBJ2-3; the match to TRBD1 covers 8 bases. J gave up 5 bases and V 8 bases, and 12 bases lay outside the gene matches. This CDR3 has 15 residues. CDR1 is MGHRA, CDR2 YSYEKL, per germline. CDR3 in amino acids: CASHWSGGGGDTQYF. The CDR3 DNA reads as TGCGCCAGCCACTGGTCAGGGGGCGGTGGAGATACGCAGTATTTT.

V gene TRBV5-6 combines with J gene TRBJ2-1, with D perhaps matching TRBD2 (6 bases). There are 12 residues in the CDR3. V dropped 4 bases and J dropped 4 bases, with 6 bases sitting between them. Germline V gene data show CDR1 as SGHDT and CDR2 as YYEEEE. Here the CDR3 reads CASSGLYNEQFF. The CDR3 DNA reads TGTGCCAGCAGCGGACTATACAATGAGCAGTTCTTC.

V and J are TRBV28 and TRBJ2-1, with 8 positions matching TRBD1. The CDR3 has 16 amino acids. The ends lost 7 bases at V and 6 bases at J; junction bases unmatched: 14. Germline-derived CDR1 and CDR2 are MDHEN and SYDVKM. DNA of the CDR3: TGTGCCAGCACCTACACCCGACAGGGGATCAGCAATGAGCAGTTCTTC. Translating it yields CASTYTRQGISNEQFF.